This entry lists 20 T cell receptor beta chains sequenced from one sample in a study of CD8 T cells in Susac syndrome. Random hexamers were used to reverse transcribe an amount of about 0.45 to 1 ug RNA. From the immunoSEQ multiplex PCR reads, TCRdb called clonotypes with MiXCR, one entry per CDR3 protein. The table has around 200,000 distinct CDR3 sequences, 85% to 95% seen once. Input material: CD4+ T cells from PBMCs. The origin of the receptors is a human donor in good health.

J is TRBJ1-2 and V is TRBV29-1; D remains ambiguous. Germline CDR1 is SQVTM and CDR2 is ANQGSEA. The CDR3 length is 14 residues. V was trimmed by 7 bases and J by 7 bases, leaving 22 bases between them. DNA of the CDR3: TGCAGCGCCAACGGAGTCCCCGCCCTGGGTGGCTACACCTTC. This gives the protein CSANGVPALGGYTF.

This chain joins TRBV30 and TRBJ2-4; D ambiguous. CDR3 length: 11 amino acids. Germline V gene data show CDR1 as GTSNPN and CDR2 as SVGIG (reference sequence). V dropped 3 bases and J dropped 9 bases, with 9 bases sitting between them. The CDR3 coding sequence is TGTGCCTGGAGGTCCGGTGGCATTCAGTACTTC. Translated, it gives CAWRSGGIQYF.

This sequence joins TRBV29-1 and TRBJ2-7; 8 nucleotides line up with TRBD1. The J segment lost 3 bases and the V segment lost 1 base, leaving 5 bases of the junction unmatched. Germline assignment: CDR1 SQVTM and CDR2 ANQGSEA. The CDR3 is 14 amino acids. The CDR3 DNA follows: TGCAGCGTTGAAGCCCAGGACAGGGTCTACGAGCAGTACTTC. Protein sequence: CSVEAQDRVYEQYF.

The rearrangement joins TRBV20-1 to TRBJ2-3, with TRBD2 identical over 8 bases. With 4 bases clipped from V and 0 bases from J, the junction kept 6 bases outside the gene matches. The CDR3 spans 15 residues. Germline V gene data show CDR1 as DFQATT and CDR2 as SNEGSKA (reference sequence). The CDR3 spells CSAITAGGSTDTQYF. The CDR3 DNA sequence: TGCAGTGCTATCACTGCGGGGGGAAGCACAGATACGCAGTATTTT.

This chain connects TRBV20-1 to TRBJ1-5; tentative D call: TRBD1 (5 bases). Trimming pared 0 bases from V and 5 bases from J, leaving 17 bases between. Germline assignment: CDR1 DFQATT and CDR2 SNEGSKA (reference sequence). This CDR3 is 16 amino acids long. CDR3 DNA: TGCAGTGCTAGAGATCGGGTCCCCGGGGCTCATCAGCCCCAGCATTTT. The encoded protein is CSARDRVPGAHQPQHF.

V usage is TRBV27 and J usage is TRBJ1-1; TRBD1 is a possible D gene (5 bases). The V end lost 2 bases, the J end lost 4 bases, and 14 bases lay between the germline ends. Germline values: CDR1 MNHEY, CDR2 SMNVEV (reference sequence). The CDR3 is 15 amino acids. The DNA of the CDR3 is TGTGCCAGCAGTTTAACCCAGGGTTTAAGCACTGAAGCTTTCTTT. Its translation: CASSLTQGLSTEAFF.

The chain links TRBV6-1 to TRBJ1-2; the D is unclear. In germline, CDR1 is MNHNS, CDR2 SASEGT. This CDR3 comprises 11 residues. The V and J ends lost 11 bases and 8 bases respectively, with 15 bases between them. The CDR3 loop is CAGKLGVGYTF. The DNA of the CDR3 is TGTGCCGGAAAGCTGGGCGTGGGCTACACCTTC.

This clonotype was counted a single time. This chain links TRBV25-1 with TRBJ2-5; 8 nucleotides match TRBD1. V was pared by 7 bases and J by 1 base, with 2 bases of the junction left unmatched. CDR3 length: 13 residues. CDR1 MGHDK and CDR2 SYGVNS come from the germline V gene. The CDR3: CASTQGAQETQYF. In DNA, the CDR3 is TGTGCCAGCACCCAGGGGGCCCAAGAGACCCAGTACTTC.

The chain couples TRBV5-1 to TRBJ1-4; D is possibly TRBD1 (5 bases). CDR3 size: 16 residues. Trimming took 0 bases from V and 6 from J, leaving 15 bases between them. Germline CDR1 SGHRS, CDR2 YFSETQ. The CDR3: CASSLVPEGRDEKLFF. CDR3 coding DNA: TGCGCCAGCAGCTTGGTGCCAGAGGGACGGGATGAAAAACTGTTTTTT.

The count of this clonotype is one. The rearrangement uses TRBV4-3 and TRBJ2-6, with a possible D match to TRBD2 (6 bases). The CDR3 runs 18 residues. Trimming shortened V by 0 bases and J by 4 bases, and 16 bases separated the two germline ends. CDR1 and CDR2 (germline): LGHNA, YSLEER. The CDR3 is CASSQEGSGAGGANVLTF. The DNA of the CDR3 is TGCGCCAGCAGCCAAGAAGGAAGTGGGGCGGGAGGGGCCAACGTCCTGACTTTC.

The rearrangement joins TRBV24-1 to TRBJ2-1, with 10 positions matching TRBD2. CDR3 length: 14 amino acids. Germline values: CDR1 KGHDR, CDR2 SFDVKD. With 9 bases clipped from V and 7 bases from J, the junction kept 8 bases outside the gene matches. The CDR3 DNA is TGTGCCACCCGCCAGAGCGGGAGGGCAAATGAGCAGTTCTTC. Encoded protein: CATRQSGRANEQFF.

The chain recombines TRBV20-1 with TRBJ2-3; D may be TRBD1 (5 bases). V lost 0 bases, J lost 5 bases, and 21 bases lay in between. The length of the CDR3 is 17 residues. The germline gives CDR1 DFQATT, CDR2 SNEGSKA (reference sequence). The CDR3 region has the DNA TGCAGTGCTAGAGACTTAGGGCTAGGGGTTTTCGAAGATACGCAGTATTTT. As protein: CSARDLGLGVFEDTQYF.

CDR3 nucleotides: TGTGCCAGCAGTTATTCCCGGGGACAAAACATTCAGTACTTC. It translates to CASSYSRGQNIQYF. The chain links TRBV6-5 to TRBJ2-4; D possibly matches TRBD1 or TRBD2 (5 bases each). CDR3 length: 14 residues. Looked up from germline, CDR1 is MNHEY and CDR2 is SVGAGI. V lost 3 bases and J lost 5, with 11 bases in between.

V is TRBV5-4 and J is TRBJ2-3, with 9 bases fitting TRBD2. This CDR3 comprises 17 residues. Per germline, CDR1 SGHNT and CDR2 YYREEE (reference sequence). V lost 3 bases and J lost 2; bases outside the gene matches: 10. CDR3 DNA: TGTGCCAGCAGCTCAGGGGGAGCGGGGGGTATCACAGATACGCAGTATTTT. Its translation: CASSSGGAGGITDTQYF.

The chain is built from TRBV11-2 and TRBJ2-5; 8 bases are shared with TRBD1. The CDR3 length is 15 residues. Germline CDR1 and CDR2: SGHAT and FQNNGV. The trim removed 1 base at V and 5 bases at J, leaving 6 bases unmatched. The CDR3 sequence: CASSLGLRGQETQYF. The CDR3 DNA reads as TGTGCCAGCAGCTTAGGCCTCAGGGGGCAGGAGACCCAGTACTTC.

This clonotype occurred once. This rearrangement joins TRBV5-1 to TRBJ2-7, with a weak D call TRBD2 (6 bases). The germline V gene has CDR1 SGHRS and CDR2 YFSETQ. The CDR3 is 14 residues long. The V and J ends lost 4 bases and 4 bases respectively, with 15 bases between them. The CDR3 coding sequence is TGCGCCAGCAGCCCCAGCGGGTTCTCTTACGAGCAGTACGTC. Translated: CASSPSGFSYEQYV.

The chain is built from TRBV12-3 or TRBV12-4 and TRBJ1-5, with TRBD1 matching over 10 bases. Germline trimming cut 2 bases from V and 3 bases from J; bases unmatched to any gene: 4. The CDR3 length is 16 residues. In nucleotides, the CDR3 is TGTGCCAGCAGTTTAACGGGACAGGGGAACAATCAGCCCCAGCATTTT. Its translation is CASSLTGQGNNQPQHF.

The chain links TRBV5-1 to TRBJ2-5; D gene uncertain. V dropped 3 bases and J dropped 5 bases, with 14 bases sitting between them. Germline V gene lookup returns CDR1 SGHRS and CDR2 YFSETQ. The length of the CDR3 is 14 residues. Here the CDR3 reads CASSSYTAGETQYF. The CDR3 nucleotides read TGCGCCAGCAGCTCCTATACCGCCGGGGAGACCCAGTACTTC.

V is TRBV20-1 and J is TRBJ2-7; D is perhaps TRBD2 (6 bases). Trimming removed 5 bases from V and 0 bases from J, with 11 bases in between. Germline V gives CDR1 DFQATT, CDR2 SNEGSKA (reference sequence). The CDR3 contains 13 residues. CDR3 in amino acids: CSARARGSYEQYV. Here the CDR3 DNA reads TGCAGTGCTCGAGCGCGGGGCTCCTACGAGCAGTACGTC.

This rearrangement joins TRBV6-1 to TRBJ2-3; TRBD1 or TRBD2 may be the D gene (6 bases each). Germline V lookup: CDR1 MNHNS, CDR2 SASEGT. The CDR3 spans 14 residues. The germline V and J ends were trimmed by 6 bases and 3 bases, with 13 bases remaining between them. CDR3 nucleotides: TGTGCCAGCAGCCTCCGGGGGCCTACAGATACGCAGTATTTT. Amino acid sequence: CASSLRGPTDTQYF.